This T cell receptor beta chain was sequenced for a study of tumor-infiltrating lymphocytes in localized non-small cell lung cancer. Germline V lookup: CDR1 MNHNS, CDR2 SASEGT. Trimming pared 5 bases from V and 8 bases from J, leaving 13 bases between. The CDR3 extends over 14 amino acids. Method: immunoSEQ multiplex PCR; TCRdb's copy keeps in-frame clones and lacks some. The table lists 13,000 to 15,000 clones, under 70% of them singletons. The rearrangement links TRBV6-1 to TRBJ1-6; D not certain. This TCR derives from a human donor with non-small cell lung cancer. The sequencing input was uninvolved lung tissue not adjacent to the tumor. The CDR3 sequence: CASSTDVRYSPLHF. The DNA for the CDR3 is TGTGCCAGCAGTACGGACGTTCGCTATTCACCCCTCCACTTT.